The 23 T cell receptor beta chains reported below all come from one sample, sequenced in a study of regulatory T cells in long-lasting Graves disease. Arm-PCR of CDR3 regions with iRepertoire HTBI primers generated TCR beta libraries. MiXCR, run by TCRdb on the multiplex PCR reads, gives a single entry per CDR3 protein. The sample yields almost 450,000 distinct CDR3 sequences, about a sixth seen once. Time point reported: newly diagnosed GD, antithyroid drugs for less than 3 months. Generation of the TCR library employed RNA extracted from PBMCs. This sample also belongs to another study, concerning T cells in Graves' hyperthyroidism and ophthalmopathy.

This material consisted of peripheral blood mononuclear cells (PBMCs), taken at new diagnosis, from a patient treated with antithyroid drugs. Receptor source: a woman in her 30s with Graves disease.

Comment on this clonotype: This could be a read error, since a much larger clone is one nucleotide away. The chain has TRBV28 and TRBJ2-2; TRBD1 is a possible D gene (5 bases). From germline, CDR1 is MDHEN and CDR2 SYDVKM. With 6 bases removed from V and 3 bases from J, the gap between germline ends came to 14 bases. This CDR3 contains 15 residues. The CDR3 region is CASSQWGSYTGELFF. In DNA, the CDR3 is TGTGCCAGCAGCCAGTGGGGCAGTTACACCGGGGAGCTGTTTTTT.

There are many counts of this clonotype. The rearrangement uses TRBV3-1 and TRBJ2-7; 7 bases agree with TRBD2. CDR1 is LGHDT and CDR2 is YNNKEL in the germline V gene (reference sequence). The V gene end was trimmed by 1 base and the J gene end by 2 bases; junction bases not matched to a gene: 8. The CDR3 runs to 16 residues. The DNA of the CDR3 is TGTGCCAGCAGCCAAGGTGTGACTAGCCTACCCTACGAGCAGTACTTC. As protein: CASSQGVTSLPYEQYF.

Details on this clonotype: This sequence may be a read error, since a much larger clone differs from it by one base. This chain links TRBV28 with TRBJ1-6; D is ambiguous. The CDR3 has 16 amino acids. The V gene's germline CDR1 is MDHEN and CDR2 SYDVKM. The DNA for the CDR3 is TGTGCCAGCAGTCCTCGAGGGAGCTCCTATAATTCACCCCCCCACTTT. Encoded protein: CASSPRGSSYNSPPHF.

V gene TRBV4-1 combines with J gene TRBJ2-3, with D possibly called TRBD1 or TRBD2 (5 bases each). This CDR3 contains 18 residues. Per germline, CDR1 MGHRA and CDR2 YSYEKL. Trimming stripped 3 bases from V and 2 bases from J, with 21 bases between. The CDR3 protein is CASSQYFSGTKDTDTQYF. Written as DNA, the CDR3 is TGCGCCAGCAGCCAGTACTTTTCCGGGACGAAAGACACAGATACGCAGTATTTT.

This rearrangement joins TRBV5-1 to TRBJ2-2; unclear D gene. V gave up 0 bases and J gave up 6 bases, with 9 bases separating them. The CDR3 consists of 14 residues. Germline loops: CDR1 SGHRS, CDR2 YFSETQ. The CDR3 region is CASSLGSSAGELFF. CDR3 sequence (DNA): TGCGCCAGCAGCTTGGGAAGCAGCGCCGGGGAGCTGTTTTTT. The full variable domain, with the rest looked up from reference TRBV5-1 and TRBJ2-2, is KAGVTQTPRYLIKTRGQQVTLSCSPISGHRSVSWYQQTPGQGLQFLFEYFSETQRNKGNFPGRFSGRQFSNSRSEMNVSTLELGDSALYLCASSLGSSAGELFFGEGSRLTVL.

This clonotype has at least ten counts. The chain is built from TRBV30 and TRBJ2-1; D is unclear. The CDR3 spans 11 residues. The ends were cut back, 0 bases at V and 5 bases at J, with 2 bases in the middle. Germline V gene sequence: CDR1 GTSNPN, CDR2 SVGIG (reference sequence). In nucleotides, the CDR3 is TGTGCCTGGAGTGTGAACAATGAGCAGTTCTTC. The encoded protein is CAWSVNNEQFF.

J is TRBJ2-2 and V is TRBV7-8; D might be TRBD2 (5 bases). With 2 bases removed from V and 2 bases from J, the gap between germline ends came to 12 bases. The CDR3 is 16 amino acids. The germline gives CDR1 SGHVS, CDR2 FQNEAQ. The CDR3 DNA reads as TGTGCCAGCAGCTTAAGTCGGCTAGCCAACACCGGGGAGCTGTTTTTT. It yields the protein CASSLSRLANTGELFF.

Only a few counts were recorded for this clonotype. V is TRBV4-3 and J is TRBJ2-7; TRBD2 agrees at 7 bases. CDR3 length: 15 residues. Germline V gene lookup returns CDR1 LGHNA and CDR2 YSLEER. J was trimmed by 0 bases and V by 4 bases; bases with no gene match: 6. The CDR3 loop reads CASSPRLALSYEQYF. The CDR3 DNA follows: TGCGCCAGCAGCCCACGACTAGCCCTCTCCTACGAGCAGTACTTC.

This rearrangement joins TRBV25-1 to TRBJ2-7; 12 bases are shared with TRBD1. Germline-derived CDR1 and CDR2 are MGHDK and SYGVNS. CDR3 length equals 15 residues. V lost 10 bases to trimming and J lost 6 bases; unmatched junction nucleotides: 13. CDR3 in DNA: TGTGCCACCGGCCATCCGGGACAGGGGGCCCTCGAGCAGTACTTC. The encoded protein is CATGHPGQGALEQYF.

This clonotype was seen ten or more times. The rearrangement links TRBV28 to TRBJ2-7; D may be TRBD2 (5 bases). The CDR3 sequence is 15 residues long. Trimming removed 5 bases at V and 1 base at J, with 15 bases between. Germline loops: CDR1 MDHEN, CDR2 SYDVKM. CDR3 protein: CASSAYGEGSYEQYF. For the CDR3, the DNA is TGTGCCAGCAGTGCCTATGGAGAGGGATCCTACGAGCAGTACTTC.

The chain employs TRBV28 and TRBJ2-1; 10 bases align to TRBD1. V trimming: 4 bases; J trimming: 6 bases; junction bases outside the gene matches: 12. The CDR3 spans 17 residues. CDR1 is MDHEN and CDR2 is SYDVKM in the germline V gene. The CDR3 here is CASSSGGPGQGFNEQFF. CDR3 in DNA: TGTGCCAGCAGTTCGGGGGGGCCGGGACAGGGGTTCAATGAGCAGTTCTTC. The full variable domain, in which reference TRBV28 and TRBJ2-1 provide the parts outside the CDR3, is DVKVTQSSRYLVKRTGEKVFLECVQDMDHENMFWYRQDPGLGLRLIYFSYDVKMKEKGDIPEGYSVSREKKERFSLILESASTNQTSMYLCASSSGGPGQGFNEQFFGPGTRLTVL.

Concerning this clonotype: A much larger clone lies a single base off, so this may be a read error. The chain combines TRBV6-1 with TRBJ1-4; possible D gene TRBD1, 6 bases. V gave up 6 bases and J gave up 12 bases, with 20 bases separating them. Looked up from germline, CDR1 is MNHNS and CDR2 is SASEGT. The length of the CDR3 is 14 residues. DNA of the CDR3: TGTGCCAGCAGCTTCTTCAGGGGAAGCGAAGAACTGTTTTTT. It specifies CASSFFRGSEELFF.

This clonotype was found many times. The V gene is TRBV6-9, the J gene TRBJ2-5; TRBD2 is a possible D gene (6 bases). V lost 3 bases and J lost 7, with 18 bases in between. This CDR3 is built from 15 residues. Germline CDR1 MNHGY, CDR2 SVAAGI. CDR3 region: CASSYSNGPGGTQYF. The CDR3 DNA reads as TGTGCCAGCAGTTACTCGAACGGGCCCGGGGGGACCCAGTACTTC.

This clonotype was picked up many times. This sequence joins TRBV28 and TRBJ2-1, with TRBD2 matching over 10 bases. This CDR3 region has 18 residues. V shed 7 bases, J shed 6 bases, and the junction held 18 bases outside the gene matches. Per germline, CDR1 MDHEN and CDR2 SYDVKM. The CDR3 bases are TGTGCCAGCATTCCCTTAGGTCATACTAGCGGGATGCGCAATGAGCAGTTCTTC. The encoded protein is CASIPLGHTSGMRNEQFF.

Of note for this clonotype: One end of the junction fails to match germline, which may point to a read error. This chain links TRBV9 with TRBJ2-3, with unresolved D. CDR1 is SGDLS, CDR2 YYNGEE, per germline. CDR3 size: 15 residues. The chain's CDR3 is CAGSVDRAPTDTQYF. CDR3 nucleotide sequence: TGTGCCGGCAGCGTAGATCGGGCCCCCACAGATACGCAGTATTTT.

This clonotype was observed a handful of times. The V call is TRBV20-1, the J call TRBJ1-4; 11 nucleotides match TRBD1. The germline CDR1 and CDR2 sequences are DFQATT and SNEGSKA (reference sequence). The CDR3 runs 16 residues. V lost 3 bases and J lost 7; bases outside the gene matches: 10. The CDR3 loop reads CSASDRTGGASEKLFF. As DNA, the CDR3 is TGCAGTGCTAGTGATAGGACAGGGGGCGCAAGTGAAAAACTGTTTTTT.

This clonotype was seen at least ten times. This chain uses TRBV11-2 with TRBJ2-3; 11 bases align to TRBD2. CDR3 length equals 18 residues. Per germline, CDR1 SGHAT and CDR2 FQNNGV. Trimming cost V 1 base and J 1 base; bases outside gene matches: 7. CDR3 loop: CASSLASGRSGGTDTQYF. For the CDR3, the DNA is TGTGCCAGCAGCTTAGCTAGCGGGAGGTCGGGAGGCACAGATACGCAGTATTTT.

This clonotype was counted many times. The chain carries TRBV20-1 and TRBJ2-7; D gene ambiguous. The CDR3 loop spans 15 amino acids. Germline-derived CDR1 and CDR2 are DFQATT and SNEGSKA (reference sequence). The V gene lost 1 base and the J gene lost 3 bases, with 16 bases spanning the gap. The DNA for the CDR3 is TGCAGTGCTAGAGCTGCGCTCCCGGGCCTCTACGAGCAGTACTTC. It specifies CSARAALPGLYEQYF.

This clonotype was found many times. The chain uses TRBV24-1 and TRBJ2-1; 7 positions agree with TRBD1. The CDR3 covers 12 residues. Germline lookup yields CDR1 KGHDR and CDR2 SFDVKD. The V and J ends lost 4 bases and 10 bases, in that order; junction bases with no gene match: 3. CDR3 in DNA: TGTGCCACCAGTGAAAACAGGGGCGAGCAGTTCTTC. It translates to CATSENRGEQFF.

This clonotype was seen ten or more times. The V and J genes are TRBV28 and TRBJ1-2; D remains unclear. In germline, CDR1 is MDHEN, CDR2 SYDVKM. The CDR3 has 11 amino acids. Trimming took 3 bases from V and 7 from J, leaving 6 bases between them. This CDR3 is CASSFIRGYTF. The CDR3 DNA reads as TGTGCCAGCAGTTTCATTCGTGGCTACACCTTC.

This clonotype was seen many times. The V gene is TRBV30, the J gene TRBJ1-2; D possibly corresponds to TRBD1 (5 bases). CDR1 is GTSNPN and CDR2 is SVGIG in the germline V gene (reference sequence). The CDR3 length is 14 residues. The ends were cut back, 2 bases at V and 4 bases at J, with 14 bases in the middle. DNA for the CDR3: TGTGCCTGGAGTCAAGTCCCGGGACGCTATGGCTACACCTTC. Its protein product is CAWSQVPGRYGYTF.

This rearrangement joins TRBV5-8 to TRBJ1-5, with TRBD1 identical over 9 bases. The CDR3 is 15 residues long. The V gene end was trimmed by 7 bases and the J gene end by 7 bases; junction bases not matched to a gene: 12. The germline V gene encodes CDR1 SGHTS and CDR2 YDEGEE. The CDR3 nucleotides are TGTGCCAGCTCGCCCCGCACAGGGGGCGAGCAGCCCCAGCATTTT. Encoded protein: CASSPRTGGEQPQHF.

This clonotype was seen a few times. J is TRBJ2-2 and V is TRBV5-6; D gene unclear. This CDR3 region has 16 residues. CDR1 is SGHDT, CDR2 YYEEEE, per germline. Trimming removed 3 bases at V and 0 bases at J, with 12 bases between. The CDR3 DNA reads as TGTGCCAGCAGCTATCCTCCCCAGACGAACACCGGGGAGCTGTTTTTT. This sequence encodes CASSYPPQTNTGELFF.